Here is one TCR beta chain with its context. Original analysis: By means of reference gene primer amplification, nucleated cell counts were estimated. Profiling relied on immunoSEQ multiplex PCR, and the TCRdb table lists in-frame clones only, not all of them. V and J calls and clone size are copied from that table; D and trimming were computed from the DNA. The sample holds roughly 120,000 clones; around nine tenths are singletons and the top ten take almost 4.5%. The CDR3 totals 14 residues. V gave up 0 bases and J gave up 1 base, with 7 bases separating them. Germline V CDR1 and CDR2: LNHNV, YYDKDF (reference sequence). The data derive from a study of blood T cell repertoires in COVID-19. Background on the study: COVID-19 samples collected from the United States, Italy and Spain covered acute and convalescent phases.

This chain uses TRBV15 with TRBJ2-7; no clear D gene. The material sequenced was peripheral blood. The receptor was derived from a man aged 35 to 55 with acute or convalescent COVID-19. CDR3 DNA sequence: TGTGCCACCAGCAGAGATACCGCGTCCTACGAGCAGTACTTC. Translating gives CATSRDTASYEQYF.